This T cell receptor (beta chain) appears in the sequencing data of a study of T-cell reconstitution after alpha-beta-depleted transplantation in children. Unique molecular identifiers tagged the TCRbeta library. TCRdb processed the PCR reads anew with MiXCR; each CDR3 protein has one entry. The repertoire consists of approximately 250,000 distinct CDR3 sequences, with around 25% occurring once and the leading ten covering around 2.5%. The junction had 6 bases not matched to a gene; V was cut back by 3 bases and J by 3 bases. CDR1 is SGHVS, CDR2 FQNEAQ, per germline. The CDR3 runs to 16 residues. This TCR came from a girl aged 2-10 years with Fanconi anemia, due to receive a stem cell transplant. The chain employs TRBV7-8 and TRBJ2-2; 8 bases align to TRBD1. The sequenced sample was PBMCs, obtained before TCRalphabeta/CD19-depleted stem cell transplant. The CDR3 loop reads CASSFWQGAYTGELFF. The CDR3 DNA follows: TGTGCCAGCAGCTTTTGGCAGGGGGCGTACACCGGGGAGCTGTTTTTT.